These T cell receptor beta chains were read from a single sample in a study of blood T cell repertoires in COVID-19. Data came from immunoSEQ multiplex PCR; TCRdb stores just in-frame clones and leaves some out. The table lists 60,000 to 95,000 clones, approximately 89% of them singletons, with under 6.5% in the top ten. Sequencing was done on a sample of peripheral blood. The receptors come from a human donor in a cohort sampled during active COVID-19. Both conserved end residues are trimmed from each CDR3. The D gene is left open where the match is weak.

V: TRBV6-5
D: TRBD1
CDR3: ASSSGTAKETQY

V: TRBV18
D: -
CDR3: ASSPDRKNVNTEAF

V: TRBV5-1
D: -
CDR3: ASSLAGTPAYEQY

V: TRBV9
D: TRBD1
CDR3: ASSTDRGGTDTQY

V: TRBV11-2
D: -
CDR3: ASSLLQGTSPLH

V: TRBV11-1
D: -
CDR3: ASSHGLLSYEQY

V: TRBV20-1
D: TRBD1
CDR3: SASPQGVTEAF

V: TRBV19
D: -
CDR3: ASSIDHPGTFYGYT

V: TRBV11-2
D: -
CDR3: ASSFDSEAF

V: TRBV3-1/TRBV3-2
D: -
CDR3: ASSPHRVGEKLF

V: TRBV19
D: TRBD1
CDR3: ASSLGTGTYEQY

V: TRBV19
D: -
CDR3: ASSRVEGLEKLF

V: TRBV7-2
D: TRBD1
CDR3: ASSQRTGNNEQF

V: TRBV6-5
D: -
CDR3: ASSYSTHEGETQY

V: TRBV27
D: -
CDR3: ASSYSAVAWF

V: TRBV7-2
D: -
CDR3: ASSLKSGGSGNTIY

V: TRBV9
D: -
CDR3: ASSIRGESGNTIY

V: TRBV7-2
D: TRBD1
CDR3: ASSPRQGAKNIQY

V: TRBV4-1
D: -
CDR3: ASSQDRGYQYNQPQH

V: TRBV4-3
D: -
CDR3: ASRSQGRTEAF

V: TRBV11-2
D: TRBD2
CDR3: ASSLISGDPRTQY

V: TRBV19
D: TRBD1
CDR3: ASTPGYGTGHYGYT